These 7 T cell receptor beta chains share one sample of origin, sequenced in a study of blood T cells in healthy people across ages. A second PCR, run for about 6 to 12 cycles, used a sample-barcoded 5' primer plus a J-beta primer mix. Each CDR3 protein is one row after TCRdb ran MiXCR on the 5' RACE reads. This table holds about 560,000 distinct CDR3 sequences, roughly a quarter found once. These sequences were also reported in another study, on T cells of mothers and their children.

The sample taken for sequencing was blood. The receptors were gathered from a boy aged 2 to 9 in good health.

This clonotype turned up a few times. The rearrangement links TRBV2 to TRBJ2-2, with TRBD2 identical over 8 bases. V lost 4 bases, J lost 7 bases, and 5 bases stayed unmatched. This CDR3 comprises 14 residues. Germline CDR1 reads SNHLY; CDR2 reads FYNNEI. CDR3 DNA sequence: TGTGCCAGCAGTGGAATCAGCGGGGGCGGGGAGCTGTTTTTT. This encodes CASSGISGGGELFF.

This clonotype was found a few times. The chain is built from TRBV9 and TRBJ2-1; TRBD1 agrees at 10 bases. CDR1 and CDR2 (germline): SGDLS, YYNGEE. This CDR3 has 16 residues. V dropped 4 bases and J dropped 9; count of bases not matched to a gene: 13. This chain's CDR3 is CASSPTGQGTTGEQFF. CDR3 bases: TGTGCCAGCAGCCCCACGGGACAGGGGACAACGGGTGAGCAGTTCTTC.

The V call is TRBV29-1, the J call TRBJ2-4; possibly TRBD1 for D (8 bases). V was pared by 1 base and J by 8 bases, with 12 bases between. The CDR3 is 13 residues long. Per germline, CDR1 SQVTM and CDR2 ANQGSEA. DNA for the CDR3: TGCAGCGTTGAAGGACAGGGGAGGGACATTCAGTACTTC. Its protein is CSVEGQGRDIQYF.

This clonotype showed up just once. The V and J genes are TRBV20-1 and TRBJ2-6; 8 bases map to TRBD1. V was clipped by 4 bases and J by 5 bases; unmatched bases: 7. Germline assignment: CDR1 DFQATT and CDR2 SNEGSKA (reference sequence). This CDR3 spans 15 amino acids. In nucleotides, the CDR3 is TGCAGTGCTAAGGACAGGGACAATTGGGCCAACGTCCTGACTTTC. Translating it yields CSAKDRDNWANVLTF.

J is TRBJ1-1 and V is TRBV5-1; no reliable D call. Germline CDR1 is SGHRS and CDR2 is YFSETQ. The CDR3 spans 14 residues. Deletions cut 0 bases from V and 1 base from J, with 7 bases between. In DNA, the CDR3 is TGCGCCAGCAGCTTGGAAGGCAGGAACACTGAAGCTTTCTTT. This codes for CASSLEGRNTEAFF.

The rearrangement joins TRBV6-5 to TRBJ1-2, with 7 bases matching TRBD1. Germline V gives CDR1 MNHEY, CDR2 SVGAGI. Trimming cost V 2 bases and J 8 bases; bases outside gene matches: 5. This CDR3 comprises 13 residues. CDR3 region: CASSYGTVQGYTF. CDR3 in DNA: TGTGCCAGCAGTTACGGGACAGTTCAGGGCTACACCTTC.

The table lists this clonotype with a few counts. The CDR3 loop is CSAREDVRLEETQYF. In DNA form, the CDR3 reads TGCAGTGCTAGAGAAGACGTCCGGCTAGAAGAGACCCAGTACTTC. The V and J genes are TRBV20-1 and TRBJ2-5; no definite D call. Germline CDR1 is DFQATT and CDR2 is SNEGSKA (reference sequence). The V end was cut by 0 bases, the J end by 3 bases, with 14 bases between. CDR3 length: 15 amino acids.